One and the same sample provided the 14 T cell receptor beta chains below, sequenced in a study of regulatory T cells in long-lasting Graves disease. The time point is: newly diagnosed GD, antithyroid drugs for less than 3 months. The TCR library was made from RNA extracted from PBMCs. The TCR beta library used iRepertoire HTBI primers with Arm-PCR amplification of CDR3. TCRdb used MiXCR to reprocess the multiplex PCR reads, holding one entry per CDR3 protein. The table lists around 450,000 distinct CDR3 sequences, 15% of them singletons, with about 8.3% in the top ten. This sample was also put to use in a study of T cells in Graves' hyperthyroidism and ophthalmopathy.

This specimen was peripheral blood mononuclear cells (PBMCs), taken at new diagnosis, from a patient treated with antithyroid drugs. All receptors derive from a middle-aged woman with Graves disease.

This clonotype was counted many times. V and J are TRBV18 and TRBJ2-1, with 11 nucleotides matching TRBD2. The germline V gene has CDR1 KGHSH and CDR2 LQKENI. This CDR3 has 15 amino acids. With 5 bases clipped from V and 7 bases from J, the junction kept 7 bases outside the gene matches. The CDR3 DNA reads as TGTGCCAGCTCAGCCGGGACTAGCGGTACTAATGAGCAGTTCTTC. Amino acids: CASSAGTSGTNEQFF.

Worth noting for this clonotype: A single base separates this from a much larger clone, so it may be a read error. V is TRBV20-1 and J is TRBJ2-3; D is unresolved. Germline CDR1 and CDR2: DFQATT and SNEGSKA (reference sequence). V was trimmed by 6 bases and J by 4 bases, leaving 17 bases between them. The CDR3 has 14 residues. The CDR3 nucleotides are TGCAGTGCAACCCTTTTGCGGTCCTCAGATACGCAGTATTTT. Amino acids: CSATLLRSSDTQYF.

This clonotype was detected ten times or more. This CDR3 reads CSARDPGSLNTEAFF. CDR3 coding DNA: TGCAGTGCTAGAGATCCGGGTTCCCTGAACACTGAAGCTTTCTTT. This chain joins TRBV20-1 and TRBJ1-1; D call uncertain. The V gene's germline CDR1 is DFQATT and CDR2 SNEGSKA (reference sequence). This CDR3 is 15 amino acids long. V lost 0 bases and J 0 bases, leaving 11 bases between the germline ends.

In its sample, this clonotype was seen many times. The CDR3 DNA reads as TGCAGTGCCTCTAGCGGGAGCACCCACAGCGAGACCCAGTACTTC. Translated, it gives CSASSGSTHSETQYF. The V call is TRBV20-1, the J call TRBJ2-5, with TRBD2 matching over 10 bases. This CDR3 contains 15 residues. V shed 6 bases and J 5 bases; nucleotides not matched to a gene: 12. Germline V gene data show CDR1 as DFQATT and CDR2 as SNEGSKA (reference sequence).

This clonotype showed up many times. The chain links TRBV29-1 to TRBJ2-1, with no clear D. With 7 bases removed from V and 1 base from J, the gap between germline ends came to 14 bases. The germline gives CDR1 SQVTM, CDR2 ANQGSEA. This CDR3 contains 14 residues. CDR3 residues: CSASLRSSYNEQFF. Written as DNA, the CDR3 is TGCAGCGCTTCCTTGCGGTCATCCTACAATGAGCAGTTCTTC.

This clonotype was seen repeatedly, ten times or more. The V gene is TRBV18, the J gene TRBJ1-1, with TRBD1 matching 8 bases. Trimming took 4 bases from V and 2 from J; bases not matched to a gene: 6. Germline V gives CDR1 KGHSH, CDR2 LQKENI. The CDR3 spans 15 residues. The CDR3 sequence: CASSRTGQGNTEAFF. In DNA, the CDR3 is TGTGCCAGCTCACGTACCGGACAGGGAAACACTGAAGCTTTCTTT.

This clonotype has at least ten counts. The chain joins TRBV7-9 to TRBJ2-3; TRBD2 matches 13 bases. The junction had 17 bases not matched to a gene; V was cut back by 7 bases and J by 10 bases. The germline V gene has CDR1 SEHNR and CDR2 FQNEAQ (reference sequence). The CDR3 is 17 residues long. In DNA, the CDR3 is TGTGCCAGCACCCCGGGACTAGCGGGACATGGGTCATGGGCGCAGTATTTT. It codes for CASTPGLAGHGSWAQYF. The variable domain in full, with the rest retrieved from reference TRBV7-9 and TRBJ2-3, is DTGVSQNPRHKITKRGQNVTFRCDPISEHNRLYWYRQTLGQGPEFLTYFQNEAQLEKSRLLSDRFSAERPKGSFSTLEIQRTEQGDSAMYLCASTPGLAGHGSWAQYFGPGTRLTVL.

This clonotype showed up many times. The chain combines TRBV27 with TRBJ2-2; 10 nucleotides line up with TRBD1. The CDR3 is 20 amino acids. The germline gives CDR1 MNHEY, CDR2 SMNVEV (reference sequence). V shed 5 bases and J 0 bases; nucleotides not matched to a gene: 15. CDR3 sequence: CASSPAPALTGGSNTGELFF. CDR3 coding DNA: TGTGCCAGCAGTCCCGCCCCCGCCCTGACAGGGGGCTCGAACACCGGGGAGCTGTTTTTT.

In its sample, this clonotype was seen a few times. The chain joins TRBV7-9 to TRBJ2-2, with 9 positions matching TRBD2. Germline V gene sequence: CDR1 SEHNR, CDR2 FQNEAQ (reference sequence). V was clipped by 3 bases and J by 3 bases; unmatched bases: 5. The CDR3 is 16 residues long. The CDR3 region has the DNA TGTGCCAGCAGCTTGTGGATAGCGGGAGACACCGGGGAGCTGTTTTTT. Its protein is CASSLWIAGDTGELFF.

This clonotype was seen ten or more times. The chain combines TRBV3-1 with TRBJ1-2, with 7 bases lining up with TRBD1. The ends lost 4 bases at V and 8 bases at J; junction bases unmatched: 13. CDR1 is LGHDT, CDR2 YNNKEL, per germline (reference sequence). The CDR3 covers 15 residues. CDR3 loop: CASSRPGQSLRGYTF. The CDR3 DNA is TGTGCCAGCAGCCGCCCGGGACAGTCCCTGAGAGGCTACACCTTC.

The table lists this clonotype with many counts. DNA of the CDR3: TGTGCCAGCAGCGACAGGGGCACTGAAGCTTTCTTT. It yields the protein CASSDRGTEAFF. The chain employs TRBV25-1 and TRBJ1-1, with 8 bases identical to TRBD1. Germline V gene data show CDR1 as MGHDK and CDR2 as SYGVNS. The CDR3 covers 12 residues. V lost 6 bases and J lost 4; bases outside the gene matches: 1.

This clonotype was detected many times. This chain uses TRBV4-1 with TRBJ2-2; 7 bases line up with TRBD1. Germline V gene lookup returns CDR1 MGHRA and CDR2 YSYEKL. This CDR3 contains 15 residues. V was pared by 4 bases and J by 4 bases, with 6 bases of the junction left unmatched. CDR3 DNA: TGCGCCAGCAGCCGCGGACAGGAAGGCACCGGGGAGCTGTTTTTT. Its protein product is CASSRGQEGTGELFF.

The table lists this clonotype with a few counts. This chain links TRBV29-1 with TRBJ2-7; D may be TRBD1 or TRBD2 (5 bases each). The CDR3 length is 12 residues. The germline CDR1 and CDR2 sequences are SQVTM and ANQGSEA. V shed 4 bases and J shed 3 bases, with 10 bases lying between them. The CDR3 DNA reads as TGCAGCGTTGGGGGGAATGGCTACGAGCAGTACTTC. It specifies CSVGGNGYEQYF.

Of note for this clonotype: It differs at one base from a far larger clone, so likely a read error. The chain's CDR3 is CACSWDRGNFYEQYF. The CDR3 nucleotides read TGTGCCTGCAGCTGGGACAGGGGTAACTTTTACGAGCAGTACTTC. The gene calls are TRBV11-2 and TRBJ2-3; TRBD1 agrees at 10 bases. The DNA end is a closer match to TRBJ2-7, so the J assignment may be wrong. Germline CDR1 reads SGHAT; CDR2 reads FQNNGV. This CDR3 has 15 residues.